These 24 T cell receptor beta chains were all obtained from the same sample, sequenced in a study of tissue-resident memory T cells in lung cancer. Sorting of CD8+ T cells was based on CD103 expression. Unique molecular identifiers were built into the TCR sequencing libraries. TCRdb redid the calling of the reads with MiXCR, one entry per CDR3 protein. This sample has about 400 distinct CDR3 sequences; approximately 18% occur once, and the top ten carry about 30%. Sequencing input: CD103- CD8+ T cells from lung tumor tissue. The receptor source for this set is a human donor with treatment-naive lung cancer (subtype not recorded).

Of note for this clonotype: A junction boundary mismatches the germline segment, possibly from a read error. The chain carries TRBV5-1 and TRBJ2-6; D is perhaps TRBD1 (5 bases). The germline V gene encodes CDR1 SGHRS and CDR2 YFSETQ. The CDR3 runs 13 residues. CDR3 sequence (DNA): TGCGCCAGCAGCTTCGATGGGGCCAACGTCCTGATTTTC. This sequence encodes CASSFDGANVLIF.

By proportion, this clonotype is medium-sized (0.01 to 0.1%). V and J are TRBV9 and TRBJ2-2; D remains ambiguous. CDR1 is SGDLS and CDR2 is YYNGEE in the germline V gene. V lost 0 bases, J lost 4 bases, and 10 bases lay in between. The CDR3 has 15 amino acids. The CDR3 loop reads CASSVEDHLTGELFF. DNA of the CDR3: TGTGCCAGCAGCGTAGAGGACCACCTCACCGGGGAGCTGTTTTTT.

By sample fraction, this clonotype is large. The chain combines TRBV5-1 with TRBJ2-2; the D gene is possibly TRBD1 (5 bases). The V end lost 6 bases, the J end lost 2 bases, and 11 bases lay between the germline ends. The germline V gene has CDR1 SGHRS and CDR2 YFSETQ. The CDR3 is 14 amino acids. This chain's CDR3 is CASTPGINTGELFF. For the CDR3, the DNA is TGCGCCAGCACCCCAGGGATCAACACCGGGGAGCTGTTTTTT.

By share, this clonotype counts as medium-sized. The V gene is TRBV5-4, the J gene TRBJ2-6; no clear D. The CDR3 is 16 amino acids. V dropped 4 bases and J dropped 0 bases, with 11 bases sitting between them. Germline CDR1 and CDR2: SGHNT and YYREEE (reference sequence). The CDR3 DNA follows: TGTGCCAGCAGCCCCTTCGGCGCCTCTGGGGCCAACGTCCTGACTTTC. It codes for CASSPFGASGANVLTF.

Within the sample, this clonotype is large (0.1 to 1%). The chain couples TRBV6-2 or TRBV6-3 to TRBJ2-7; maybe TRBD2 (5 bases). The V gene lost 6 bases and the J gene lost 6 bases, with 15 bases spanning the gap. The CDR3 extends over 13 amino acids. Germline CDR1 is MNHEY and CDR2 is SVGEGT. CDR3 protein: CASRLIEGSEQYF. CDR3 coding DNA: TGTGCCAGCAGACTTATAGAGGGTTCCGAGCAGTACTTC.

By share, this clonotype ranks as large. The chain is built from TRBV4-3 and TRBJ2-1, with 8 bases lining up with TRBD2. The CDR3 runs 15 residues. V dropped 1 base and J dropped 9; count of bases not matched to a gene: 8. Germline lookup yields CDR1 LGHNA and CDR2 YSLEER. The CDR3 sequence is CASSQGAGAPVEQFF. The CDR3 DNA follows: TGCGCCAGCAGCCAAGGAGCGGGAGCCCCCGTTGAGCAGTTCTTC.

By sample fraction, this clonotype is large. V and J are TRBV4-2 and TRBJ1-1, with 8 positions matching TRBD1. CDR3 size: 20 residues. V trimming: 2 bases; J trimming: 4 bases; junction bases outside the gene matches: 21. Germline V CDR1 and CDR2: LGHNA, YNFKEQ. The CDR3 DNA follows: TGTGCCAGCAGCCAATTTTTCTGGCAGGGGGCTTTTTGTTCGAGCACTGAAGCTTTCTTT. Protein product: CASSQFFWQGAFCSSTEAFF.

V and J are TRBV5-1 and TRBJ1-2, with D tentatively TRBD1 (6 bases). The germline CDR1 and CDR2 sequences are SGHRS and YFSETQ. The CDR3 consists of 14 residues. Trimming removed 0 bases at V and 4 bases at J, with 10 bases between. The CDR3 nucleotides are TGCGCCAGCAGCTTGGGAGGGGGAAGCTATGGCTACACCTTC. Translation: CASSLGGGSYGYTF.

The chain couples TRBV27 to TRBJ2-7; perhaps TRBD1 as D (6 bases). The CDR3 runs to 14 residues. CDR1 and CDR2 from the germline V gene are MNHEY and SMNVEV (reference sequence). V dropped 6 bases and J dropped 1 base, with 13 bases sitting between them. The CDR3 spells CASSLRDTSYEQYF. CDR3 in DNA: TGTGCCAGCAGCCTCAGGGACACATCCTACGAGCAGTACTTC.

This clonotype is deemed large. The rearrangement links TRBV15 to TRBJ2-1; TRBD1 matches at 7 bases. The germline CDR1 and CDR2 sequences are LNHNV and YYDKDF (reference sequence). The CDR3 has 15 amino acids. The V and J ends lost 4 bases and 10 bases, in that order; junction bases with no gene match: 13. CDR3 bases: TGTGCCACCAGCAATCGACCAGGGACAGCCGAAGAGCAGTTCTTC. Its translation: CATSNRPGTAEEQFF.

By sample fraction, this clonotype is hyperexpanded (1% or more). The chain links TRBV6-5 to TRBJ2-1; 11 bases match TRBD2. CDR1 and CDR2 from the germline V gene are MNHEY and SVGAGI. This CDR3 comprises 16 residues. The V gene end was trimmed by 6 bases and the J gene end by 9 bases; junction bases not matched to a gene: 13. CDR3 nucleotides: TGTGCCAGCAGCCCCACCGGGACTAGCGGAGCCAGTGAGCAGTTCTTC. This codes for CASSPTGTSGASEQFF.

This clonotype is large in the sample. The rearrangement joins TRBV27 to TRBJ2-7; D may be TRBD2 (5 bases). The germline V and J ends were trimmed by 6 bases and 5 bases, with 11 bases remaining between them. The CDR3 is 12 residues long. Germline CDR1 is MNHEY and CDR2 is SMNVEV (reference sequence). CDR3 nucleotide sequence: TGTGCCAGCAGGCTAGCCGGTAACGAGCAGTACTTC. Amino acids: CASRLAGNEQYF.

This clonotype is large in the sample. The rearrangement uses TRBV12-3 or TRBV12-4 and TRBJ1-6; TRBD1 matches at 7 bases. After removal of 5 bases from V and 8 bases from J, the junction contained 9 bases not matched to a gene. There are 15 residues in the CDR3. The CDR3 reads CASSPNRGGYSPLHF. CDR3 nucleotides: TGTGCCAGCAGTCCTAACAGGGGTGGGTATTCACCCCTCCACTTT.

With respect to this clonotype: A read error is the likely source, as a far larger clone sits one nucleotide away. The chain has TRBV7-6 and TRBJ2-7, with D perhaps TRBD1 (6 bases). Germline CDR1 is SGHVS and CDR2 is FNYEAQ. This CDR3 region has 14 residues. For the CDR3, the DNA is TGTTCCAGCAGCTCACAGGGCAATAAGATCGAGCAGTACTTC. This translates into CSSSSQGNKIEQYF.

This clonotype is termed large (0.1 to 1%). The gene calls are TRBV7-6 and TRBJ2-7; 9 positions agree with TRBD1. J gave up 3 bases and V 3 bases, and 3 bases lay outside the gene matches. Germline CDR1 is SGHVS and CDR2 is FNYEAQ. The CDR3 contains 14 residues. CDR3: CASSFGQGFYEQYF. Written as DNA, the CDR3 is TGTGCCAGCAGCTTTGGACAGGGGTTCTACGAGCAGTACTTC.

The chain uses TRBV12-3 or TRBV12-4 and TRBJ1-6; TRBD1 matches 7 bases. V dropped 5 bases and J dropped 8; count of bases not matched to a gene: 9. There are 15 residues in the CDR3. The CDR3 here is CASSPYRGWYSPLHF. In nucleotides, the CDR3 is TGTGCCAGCAGTCCTTACAGGGGTTGGTATTCACCCCTCCACTTT.

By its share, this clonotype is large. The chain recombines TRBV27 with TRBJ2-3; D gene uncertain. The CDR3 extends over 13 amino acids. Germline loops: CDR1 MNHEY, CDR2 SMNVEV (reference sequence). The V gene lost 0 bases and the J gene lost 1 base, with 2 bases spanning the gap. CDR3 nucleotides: TGTGCCAGCAGTTTATCTCGCACAGATACGCAGTATTTT. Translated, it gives CASSLSRTDTQYF.

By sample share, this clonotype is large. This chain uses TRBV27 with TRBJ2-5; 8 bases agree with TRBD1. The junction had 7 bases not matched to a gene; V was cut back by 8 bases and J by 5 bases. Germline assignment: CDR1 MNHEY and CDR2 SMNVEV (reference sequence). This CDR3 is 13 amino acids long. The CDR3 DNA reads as TGTGCCAGCGGCTGGACAGGGCCTGAGACCCAGTACTTC. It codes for CASGWTGPETQYF.

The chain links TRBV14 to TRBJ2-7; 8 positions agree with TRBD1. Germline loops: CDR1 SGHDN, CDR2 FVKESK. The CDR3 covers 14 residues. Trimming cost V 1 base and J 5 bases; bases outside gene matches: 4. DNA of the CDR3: TGTGCCAGCAGCCAAGGGACAGGGAGCCACGAGCAGTACTTC. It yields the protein CASSQGTGSHEQYF.

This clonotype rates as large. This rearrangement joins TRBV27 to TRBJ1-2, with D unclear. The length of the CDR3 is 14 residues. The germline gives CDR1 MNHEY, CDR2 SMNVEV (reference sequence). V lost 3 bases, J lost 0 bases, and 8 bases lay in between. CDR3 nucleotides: TGTGCCAGCAGTTTCGACATTTCTAACTATGGCTACACCTTC. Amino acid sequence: CASSFDISNYGYTF.

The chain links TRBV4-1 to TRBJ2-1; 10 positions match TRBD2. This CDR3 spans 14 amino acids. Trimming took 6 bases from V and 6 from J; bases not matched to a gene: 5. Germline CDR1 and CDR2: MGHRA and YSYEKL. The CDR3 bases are TGCGCCAGCAGGGTTGTAGCGGGAGGCAATGAGCAGTTCTTC. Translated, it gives CASRVVAGGNEQFF.

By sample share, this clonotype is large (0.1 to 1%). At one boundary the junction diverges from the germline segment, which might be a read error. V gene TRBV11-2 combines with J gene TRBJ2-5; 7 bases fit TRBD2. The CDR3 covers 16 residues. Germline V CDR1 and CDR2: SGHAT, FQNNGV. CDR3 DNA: TGTGCCAGCAGCTTATGGTCGCTAGCGGCCAAAGAGCCCCAGTACTTC. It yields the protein CASSLWSLAAKEPQYF.

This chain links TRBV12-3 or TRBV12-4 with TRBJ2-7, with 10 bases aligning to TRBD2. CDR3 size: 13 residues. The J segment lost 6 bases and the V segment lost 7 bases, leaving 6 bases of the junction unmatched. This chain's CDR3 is CASTEREGSEQYF. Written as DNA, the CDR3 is TGTGCCAGCACGGAGCGGGAGGGTTCCGAGCAGTACTTC.

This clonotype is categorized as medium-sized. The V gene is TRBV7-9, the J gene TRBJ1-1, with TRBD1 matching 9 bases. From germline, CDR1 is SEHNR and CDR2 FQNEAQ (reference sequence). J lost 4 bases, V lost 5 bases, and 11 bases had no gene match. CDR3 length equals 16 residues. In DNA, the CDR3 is TGTGCCAGCAGCCCGACGGACAGGGGCGCCAGCACTGAAGCTTTCTTT. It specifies CASSPTDRGASTEAFF.